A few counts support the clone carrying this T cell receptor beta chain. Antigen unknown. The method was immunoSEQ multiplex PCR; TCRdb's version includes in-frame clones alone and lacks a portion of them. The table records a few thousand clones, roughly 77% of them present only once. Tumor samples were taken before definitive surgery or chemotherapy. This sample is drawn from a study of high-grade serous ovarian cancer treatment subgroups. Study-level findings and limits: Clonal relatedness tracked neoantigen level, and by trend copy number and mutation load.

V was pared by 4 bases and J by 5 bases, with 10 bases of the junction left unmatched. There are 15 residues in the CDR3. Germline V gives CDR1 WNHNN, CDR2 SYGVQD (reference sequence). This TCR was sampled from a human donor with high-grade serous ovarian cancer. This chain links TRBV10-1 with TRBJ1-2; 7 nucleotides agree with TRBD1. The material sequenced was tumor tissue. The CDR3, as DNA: TGCGCCAGCAGTGGCTCCGGGACAGAGCGTTATGGCTACACCTTC. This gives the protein CASSGSGTERYGYTF.